This T cell receptor beta chain comes out of a study of shared clonotypes between healthy human individuals (dated by TCRdb to about 2020). Study-wide context: A couple of women and a few men aged 18 to 49 years were included in the cohort. Leukapheresis yielded between about 0.8 and 8.9 billion PBMCs per donor. For each donor, CD4 naive and CD4 memory were each run on three plates, CD8 naive on two plates, and CD8 memory on one plate. Blood TCR repertoires of a handful of healthy adults were deeply sequenced to estimate repertoire size and the extent of clonotype sharing between individuals. Different laboratories and diverse techniques were used to prepare libraries and sequence TCR repertoires, to increase sequencing depth and limit assay-specific biases.

Broad study findings and their caveats: Only blood was sampled, and tissue TCR repertoires likely differ from those in blood. Across several donors, approximately 4.6% of naive CD4, roughly 3.8% of naive CD8, approximately 2.5% of memory CD4, and approximately 0.4% of memory CD8 clonotypes were shared. Rarefaction of sorted-subset datasets indicated incomplete sequencing despite the large sequencing depth. Clonotypes shared by all four sorted-subset donors showed higher generation probabilities than non-shared clonotypes. Pairwise subsampling indicated that sequencing depth was expected to affect the degree of clonotype sharing among donors. The genetic and exposure-history diversity represented was limited by the small number of donors. Naive subsets generally had larger estimated clonotype richness than memory subsets.

Remarks on this clone: The antigen it binds to is not known. Base-call qualities are not available, and no considerably larger clone is one nucleotide away.

CD8 naive samples were obtained by positive selection for CCR7 among CD45RO-negative cells, yielding a CD45RA+CCR7+ population from which TemRA cells were excluded. The donors were healthy, HIV-negative adults with no recently reported acute infections or vaccinations. Every donor was a Caucasian adult living in Nashville, Tennessee, USA. Blood was collected by leukapheresis, and PBMCs were isolated by Ficoll-Histopaque density gradient centrifugation and then cryopreserved in liquid nitrogen vapor phase. Analytical flow cytometry was used to check the purity and quantity of each magnetically sorted T cell population. Genomic DNA was isolated from every sorted fraction and measured by UV absorbance on a Nanodrop 2000c. Using the deep immunoSEQ assay, multiplex PCR amplified TCR CDR3 regions from genomic DNA. Genomic DNA extracted from each cell subset was distributed evenly over all wells of several immunoSEQ 96-well plates, and each plate served as one replicate. For sorted subsets, roughly 200 ng of genomic DNA, equivalent to 30,000 or so T cell genomes, went into each replicate PCR. Purified libraries were measured with a Qubit 3.0 fluorometer, size-checked on a Bioanalyzer 2100, and measured again with the KAPA Library Quantification kit. Every immunoSEQ 96-well plate was sequenced on a separate single-read 150-cycle Illumina NextSeq 550 flow cell. The authors processed their data as follows. Because the immunoSEQ output held only junctional sequences and lacked quality scores, the filtering could not match the filtering applied to full-length reads. Sequences were annotated with PyIR, a Python wrapper for IgBLAST v1.9, using IMGT germline references to assign V/J genes and CDR3. Reads with weak V/J assignments (E-value above 1e-6), missing CDR3, stop codons, out-of-frame junctions, or ambiguous translated residues were removed. V3J clonotypes were defined as sequences sharing an identical inferred V gene, J gene, and CDR3 amino acid sequence. Percentage overlap between repertoires was computed as shared unique clonotypes divided by the size of the smaller repertoire. Repertoire richness was assessed with RTK rarefaction, the Chao1 estimator, and Recon v2.1 estimates of unobserved clonotypes. For all TCRbeta clonotypes obtained by the gDNA method from a handful of donors, generation probabilities were computed with OLGA. Here the immuneACCESS table is served through TCRdb, limited to in-frame sequences with V and J called. Missing clones are a known gap in these copies; in checked studies unresolved V genes cover under half, and the rest lacks a known reason. V and J calls and clone size are as listed in that table; D and trimming were resolved from the DNA. The sample table lists around 650,000 clones, about 96% of them with a count of one. The ten largest make up approximately 0.12% of the sample.

The TCR comes from a woman younger than 45 in good health. Sequencing was performed on naive CD8+ T cells sorted from blood. The sample's cell subset or site label is to be understood as: CD45RA+CCR7+.

In nucleotide form, the sequence is TGTGCCAGCAGCTGGGCTCGGACTCCAGATACGCAGTATTTT. It is translated as CASSWARTPDTQYF. Recombination connected TRBV11-1 to TRBJ2-3, with TRBD2 perhaps the D gene, on 5 matching bases. Trimming costs V 4 bases and J 4 bases, and their ends lie 12 bases apart. Spanning cysteine to phenylalanine, the CDR3 consists of 14 amino acids. The CDR3 DNA has 42 bases and is translated from base 1. From a lookup of the germline V gene (reference sequence), CDR1 and CDR2 are SGHAT and FQDESV.